One and the same sample provided the 14 T cell receptor beta chains below, sequenced in a study of shared clonotypes between healthy human individuals. Some clones are missing from TCRdb's copy, which holds only in-frame ones; the method was immunoSEQ multiplex PCR. Of 750,000 to 1,000,000 clones listed, approximately 92% were seen once; the top ten hold less than 25%. CD45RO-negative, CCR7-selected cells formed the naive CD8 fraction, which excluded terminally differentiated effector memory CD45RA+ cells. Sequencing was done on a sample of naive CD8+ T cells sorted from blood. The receptors were sampled from a man aged 25-45 years in good health.

This clone occurred once. The chain has TRBV6-5 and TRBJ1-1, with unresolved D. Per germline, CDR1 MNHEY and CDR2 SVGAGI. The CDR3 consists of 16 residues. The V end lost 0 bases, the J end lost 0 bases, and 11 bases lay between the germline ends. The CDR3: CASSYSQAGMNTEAFF. For the CDR3, the DNA is TGTGCCAGCAGTTACTCCCAGGCGGGGATGAACACTGAAGCTTTCTTT.

The chain is built from TRBV5-4 and TRBJ2-7; 7 positions agree with TRBD2. The CDR3 has 14 residues. The V segment lost 0 bases and the J segment 6 bases; nucleotides outside the gene matches: 6. Germline loops: CDR1 SGHNT, CDR2 YYREEE (reference sequence). CDR3 DNA: TGTGCCAGCAGCTTGGGCGGGAGTCCGCTCGAGCAGTACTTC. Translated, it gives CASSLGGSPLEQYF.

The CDR3 sequence is CASSGTTTSTDTQYF. The DNA for the CDR3 is TGTGCCAGCAGCGGGACAACCACTAGCACAGATACGCAGTATTTT. This rearrangement joins TRBV11-2 to TRBJ2-3; the D gene is possibly TRBD1 (6 bases). Germline CDR1 and CDR2: SGHAT and FQNNGV. CDR3 length: 15 residues. V lost 5 bases to trimming and J lost 0 bases, with 12 bases between them.

This sequence joins TRBV30 and TRBJ1-5; 9 bases align to TRBD1. Germline V gene sequence: CDR1 GTSNPN, CDR2 SVGIG (reference sequence). V shed 0 bases and J 5 bases; nucleotides not matched to a gene: 5. The length of the CDR3 is 15 residues. The CDR3 nucleotides read TGTGCCTGGAGTGTATTGGGACAGGGCTATCAGCCCCAGCATTTT. It is translated as CAWSVLGQGYQPQHF.

CDR3 coding DNA: TGTGCCAGCAGCTTACAAGCCGGTGGATTTATCTGGAAGGAGCAGTTCTTC. Its protein product is CASSLQAGGFIWKEQFF. This sequence joins TRBV7-9 and TRBJ2-1, with D unclear. The CDR3 loop spans 17 amino acids. Per the germline V gene, CDR1 is SEHNR and CDR2 is FQNEAQ (reference sequence). V dropped 2 bases and J dropped 10 bases, with 24 bases sitting between them.

The chain joins TRBV5-6 to TRBJ2-2; D is possibly TRBD1 (6 bases). Per germline, CDR1 SGHDT and CDR2 YYEEEE. The CDR3 covers 14 residues. V shed 4 bases and J shed 3 bases, with 10 bases lying between them. The CDR3, as DNA: TGTGCCAGCAGCCCTGGACAGTACACCGGGGAGCTGTTTTTT. Amino acids: CASSPGQYTGELFF.

The chain joins TRBV11-2 to TRBJ2-1, with 7 positions matching TRBD2. The V gene end was trimmed by 3 bases and the J gene end by 3 bases; junction bases not matched to a gene: 2. The CDR3 runs 14 residues. Germline V gene data show CDR1 as SGHAT and CDR2 as FQNNGV. As DNA, the CDR3 is TGTGCCAGCAGCTTGCCTAGCGGCTACAATGAGCAGTTCTTC. Amino acid sequence: CASSLPSGYNEQFF.

The rearrangement joins TRBV7-9 to TRBJ2-7; possibly TRBD1 or TRBD2 for D (6 bases each). Germline V CDR1 and CDR2: SEHNR, FQNEAQ (reference sequence). This CDR3 has 14 residues. Trimming removed 4 bases from V and 4 bases from J, with 14 bases in between. CDR3 nucleotide sequence: TGTGCCAGCAGCTCGGAGGGACACAATTACGAGCAGTACTTC. Its protein product is CASSSEGHNYEQYF. The full variable domain, with the rest looked up from reference TRBV7-9 and TRBJ2-7, is DTGVSQNPRHKITKRGQNVTFRCDPISEHNRLYWYRQTLGQGPEFLTYFQNEAQLEKSRLLSDRFSAERPKGSFSTLEIQRTEQGDSAMYLCASSSEGHNYEQYFGPGTRLTVT.

The chain uses TRBV1 and TRBJ2-1; TRBD2 reflects the table's D call only, with no check against the DNA. TRBV1 is an annotated pseudogene. This CDR3 region has 14 residues. In DNA form, the CDR3 reads TGCACCAGCTGCGGGACTAGCGGAATCAATGAGCAGTTCTTC. It translates to CTSCGTSGINEQFF.

The chain carries TRBV7-2 and TRBJ2-7; D not resolved. Trimming pared 5 bases from V and 4 bases from J, leaving 6 bases between. CDR1 and CDR2 (germline): SGHTA, FQGNSA. The CDR3 spans 11 residues. For the CDR3, the DNA is TGTGCCAGCAGCATCGGATACGAGCAGTACTTC. The encoded protein is CASSIGYEQYF.

This sequence joins TRBV27 and TRBJ2-3; 13 positions match TRBD2. The germline V gene has CDR1 MNHEY and CDR2 SMNVEV (reference sequence). V dropped 5 bases and J dropped 6; count of bases not matched to a gene: 8. This CDR3 region has 16 residues. The CDR3 sequence: CASSLGTSGMPDTQYF. The DNA for the CDR3 is TGTGCCAGCAGTCTCGGGACTAGCGGGATGCCGGATACGCAGTATTTT.

The rearrangement links TRBV27 to TRBJ2-1; D not resolved. This CDR3 comprises 11 residues. Trimming removed 6 bases from V and 8 bases from J, with 8 bases in between. The germline V gene has CDR1 MNHEY and CDR2 SMNVEV (reference sequence). In nucleotides, the CDR3 is TGTGCCAGCAGCGTCGGTTATGAGCAGTTCTTC. The encoded protein is CASSVGYEQFF.

This clone showed up just a few times. The rearrangement uses TRBV7-9 and TRBJ2-2; 8 bases fit TRBD1. CDR1 is SEHNR and CDR2 is FQNEAQ in the germline V gene (reference sequence). The CDR3 consists of 16 residues. The J segment lost 1 base and the V segment lost 4 bases, leaving 5 bases of the junction unmatched. CDR3 amino acids: CASSWTGFVNTGELFF. DNA for the CDR3: TGTGCCAGCAGCTGGACAGGGTTTGTGAACACCGGGGAGCTGTTTTTT.

V usage is TRBV28 and J usage is TRBJ2-3; 14 bases are a match to TRBD2. Per the germline V gene, CDR1 is MDHEN and CDR2 is SYDVKM. J was trimmed by 7 bases and V by 6 bases; bases with no gene match: 12. This CDR3 is 17 amino acids long. The CDR3 region has the DNA TGTGCCAGCAGCTTTATGACTAGCGGGAGGGCATTATATACGCAGTATTTT. Amino acids: CASSFMTSGRALYTQYF.